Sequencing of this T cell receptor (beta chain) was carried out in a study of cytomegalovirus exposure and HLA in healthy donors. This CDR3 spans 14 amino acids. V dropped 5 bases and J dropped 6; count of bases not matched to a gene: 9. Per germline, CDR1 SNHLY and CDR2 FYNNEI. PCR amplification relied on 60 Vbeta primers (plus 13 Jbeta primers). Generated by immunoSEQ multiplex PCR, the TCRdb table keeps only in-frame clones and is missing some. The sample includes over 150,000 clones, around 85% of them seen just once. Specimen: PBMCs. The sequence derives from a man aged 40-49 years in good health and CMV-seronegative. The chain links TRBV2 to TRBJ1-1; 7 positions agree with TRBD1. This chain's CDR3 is CASSTGQAASEAFF. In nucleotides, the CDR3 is TGTGCCAGCAGTACCGGACAGGCGGCCTCTGAAGCTTTCTTT.